This paragraph covers one T cell receptor (beta chain) sequence. This clone appeared a few times. Its cognate antigen has yet to be identified. Base qualities are missing; no much larger clone stands one base away. The sample belongs to a study of beta chain features in type 1 diabetes (dated by TCRdb to 2016 to 2018). Broadly, across the study: Patients and healthy donors did not differ in mean age, gender distribution, total cell number or subset yield. A total of about 110 million sorted cells were examined across all samples, and the number of cells per subset was strongly correlated with RNA yield. The study compared the TCRB repertoires of sorted circulating CD4+ T cell subsets in recently diagnosed type 1 diabetes patients with those in matched healthy donors. Regulatory and stem cell-like memory subsets were isolated from only 8 patients and about 8 healthy donors, whereas naive and central memory subsets came from all 28 donors. Points the paper makes about the study in general: Because cDNA was sequenced instead of genomic DNA, activated cells with high expression could be over-represented, although the groups did not differ in activation or CD3 levels. Fewer insertions and more nucleotide deletions at VDJ recombination sites were observed in patients with type 1 diabetes, implying thymic rearrangement abnormalities. A moderate but significant shortening of TCRB CDR3 length was observed in type 1 diabetes patients in all four CD4+ subsets. Because the HLA sub-analyses included only small numbers of individuals, any influence of HLA type on TCRB rearrangement was left unresolved. Naive, central memory and regulatory TCRB repertoires appeared more similar among patients than among healthy donors. Shorter templates might be favored by PCR, yet because patient and control samples were amplified and corrected together, any such skew would affect both groups equally.

CDR1 and CDR2 are drawn from the germline V gene: SGDLS, YYNGEE. From V the trimming removes 1 base and from J it removes 4 bases, while the gene matches leave 5 bases of the junction unaccounted for. The CDR3 holds 15 amino acids from the cysteine to the phenylalanine. Only CDR3 DNA remains: 45 bases, in frame from the first base. Each donor gave one peripheral blood draw, averaging approximately 120 mL, which was collected into heparinised tubes. Using a panel that included CD45RO, CCR7, CD25, CD127, CD95 and CD27, naive, central memory, regulatory and stem cell-like memory CD4+ T cells were sorted on a BD FACSAria II. A purity above 95% was achieved for all sorted populations. PBMCs were isolated right away by Lymphoprep density gradient centrifugation and were stained directly, without culture. So that batch effects would be minimized, each experiment stained and sorted samples in pairs, pairing one healthy donor with one patient.

All of the isolated RNA was reverse transcribed with the High Capacity cDNA Reverse Transcription Kit, so expressed TCRB transcripts were sequenced. Deep immunoSEQ sequencing was applied to naive, central memory and regulatory T cell samples, giving an average of about 3.7 million total reads per sample. Sorted cells were lysed in RLT buffer and RNA was extracted with DNase-treated RNeasy Micro or Mini kits, depending on cell number. Each cell subset was processed on its own to prevent cross-contamination, while patient and healthy donor samples were processed together. The immunoSEQ multiplex PCR was used to amplify TCRB sequences from cDNA, generating 87-bp fragments that spanned the CDR3 region. Sequencing of the amplicons was performed on the Illumina HiSeq platform. As for how the authors treated the data: PCR bias was computationally corrected using synthetic template baselines, reads within Hamming distance 2 were collapsed, and singletons that could not be merged were discarded. Reads were aligned against IMGT so that V, D and J genes, CDR3 length and insertions or deletions at six rearrangement sites could be assigned. Within each subset, clonotype counts were normalized to sorted cell number, and only after that were true diversity and Gini coefficients computed with the tcR R package. The overlap coefficient, calculated on TCRB nucleotide sequences, was used to quantify repertoire sharing. In its TCRdb copy, this immuneACCESS table keeps in-frame sequences only and misses some clones. Where compared with another copy, unresolved V genes explain less than half of these, and the others have no known cause. V, J and clone size are taken as reported in that table, and D and trimming were inferred from the DNA itself. This sample lists about 370,000 clones; about 10% were detected once. About 0.64% of the sample lies in the top ten.

The sample taken for sequencing was central memory CD4+ T cells from blood. This receptor was obtained from a man aged 30 to 45 with type 1 diabetes. The chain joins TRBV9 to TRBJ2-3; the junction holds 8 bases that match TRBD2. At the DNA level, the sequence is TGTGCCAGCAGCGTAAGCGGGAGTTTCGCAGATACGCAGTATTTT. This translates into CASSVSGSFADTQYF. Full variable domain (CDR3 extended with the reference TRBV9 and TRBJ2-3 proteins): DSGVTQTPKHLITATGQRVTLRCSPRSGDLSVYWYQQSLDQGLQFLIQYYNGEERAKGNILERFSAQQFPDLHSELNLSSLELGDSALYFCASSVSGSFADTQYFGPGTRLTVL.